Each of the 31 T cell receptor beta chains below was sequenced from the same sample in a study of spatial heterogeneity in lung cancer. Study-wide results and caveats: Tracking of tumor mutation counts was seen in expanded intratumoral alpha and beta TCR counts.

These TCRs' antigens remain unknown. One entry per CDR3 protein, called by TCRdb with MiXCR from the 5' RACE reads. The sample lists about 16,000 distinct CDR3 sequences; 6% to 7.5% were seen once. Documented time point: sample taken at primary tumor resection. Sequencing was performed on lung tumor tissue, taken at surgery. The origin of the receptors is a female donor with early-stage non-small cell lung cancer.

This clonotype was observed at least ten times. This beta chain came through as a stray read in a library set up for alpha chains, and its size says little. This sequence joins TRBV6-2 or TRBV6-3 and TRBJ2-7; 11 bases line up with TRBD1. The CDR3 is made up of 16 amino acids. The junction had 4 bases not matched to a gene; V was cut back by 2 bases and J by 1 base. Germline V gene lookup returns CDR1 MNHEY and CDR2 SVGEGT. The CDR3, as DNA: TGTGCCAGCAGTTACCCGGGACAGGGGGGTTCCTACGAGCAGTACTTC. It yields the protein CASSYPGQGGSYEQYF.

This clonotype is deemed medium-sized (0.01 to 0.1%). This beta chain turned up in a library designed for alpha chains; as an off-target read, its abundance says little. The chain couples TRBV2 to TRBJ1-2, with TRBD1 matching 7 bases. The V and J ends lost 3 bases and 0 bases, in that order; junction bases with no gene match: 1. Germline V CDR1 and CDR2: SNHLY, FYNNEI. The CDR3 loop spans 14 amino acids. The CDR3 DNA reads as TGTGCCAGCAGTGAGACAGGGACTAACTATGGCTACACCTTC. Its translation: CASSETGTNYGYTF.

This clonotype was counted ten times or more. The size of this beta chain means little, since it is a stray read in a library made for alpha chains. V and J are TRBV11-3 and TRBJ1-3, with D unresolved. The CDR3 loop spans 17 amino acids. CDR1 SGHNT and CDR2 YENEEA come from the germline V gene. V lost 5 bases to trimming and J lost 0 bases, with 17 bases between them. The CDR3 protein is CASSHVCKTLSGNTIYF. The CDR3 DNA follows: TGTGCCAGCAGCCACGTCTGTAAGACACTCTCTGGAAACACCATATATTTT.

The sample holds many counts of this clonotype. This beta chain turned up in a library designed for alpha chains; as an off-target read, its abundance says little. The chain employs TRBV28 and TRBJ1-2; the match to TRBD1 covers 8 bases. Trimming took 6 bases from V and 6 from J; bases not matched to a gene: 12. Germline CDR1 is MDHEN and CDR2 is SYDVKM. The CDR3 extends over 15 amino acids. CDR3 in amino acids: CASRTGAGGQNGYTF. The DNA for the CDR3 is TGTGCCAGCAGGACCGGGGCAGGGGGCCAAAATGGCTACACCTTC.

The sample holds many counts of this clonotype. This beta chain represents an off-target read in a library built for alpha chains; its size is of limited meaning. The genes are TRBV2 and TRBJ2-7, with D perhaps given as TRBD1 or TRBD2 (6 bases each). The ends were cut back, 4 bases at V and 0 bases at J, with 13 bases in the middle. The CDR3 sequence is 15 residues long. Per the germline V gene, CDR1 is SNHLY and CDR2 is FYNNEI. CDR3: CASSGGTISSYEQYF. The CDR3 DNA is TGTGCCAGCAGTGGCGGGACAATCAGCTCCTACGAGCAGTACTTC.

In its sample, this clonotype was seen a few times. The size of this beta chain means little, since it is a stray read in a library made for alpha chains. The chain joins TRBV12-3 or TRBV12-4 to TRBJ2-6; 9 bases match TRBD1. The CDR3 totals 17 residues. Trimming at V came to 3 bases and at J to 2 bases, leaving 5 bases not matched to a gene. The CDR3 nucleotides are TGTGCCAGCAGTTTCAAAACAGGGGGCGCTGGGGCCAACGTCCTGACTTTC. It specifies CASSFKTGGAGANVLTF.

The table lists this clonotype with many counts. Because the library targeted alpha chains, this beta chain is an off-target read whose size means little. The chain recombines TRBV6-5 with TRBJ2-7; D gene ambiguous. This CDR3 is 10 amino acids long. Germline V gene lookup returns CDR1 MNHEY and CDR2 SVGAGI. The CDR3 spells CASSYSQPGV. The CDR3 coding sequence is TGTGCCAGCAGTTACTCGCAACCCGGGGTC.

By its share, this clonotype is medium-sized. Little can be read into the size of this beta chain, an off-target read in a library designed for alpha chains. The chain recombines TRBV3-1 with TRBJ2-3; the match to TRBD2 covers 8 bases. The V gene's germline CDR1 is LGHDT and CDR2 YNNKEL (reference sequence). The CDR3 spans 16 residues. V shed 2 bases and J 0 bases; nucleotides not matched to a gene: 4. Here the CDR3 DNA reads TGTGCCAGCAGCCAACTGGCTAGCGGGAGCACAGATACGCAGTATTTT. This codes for CASSQLASGSTDTQYF.

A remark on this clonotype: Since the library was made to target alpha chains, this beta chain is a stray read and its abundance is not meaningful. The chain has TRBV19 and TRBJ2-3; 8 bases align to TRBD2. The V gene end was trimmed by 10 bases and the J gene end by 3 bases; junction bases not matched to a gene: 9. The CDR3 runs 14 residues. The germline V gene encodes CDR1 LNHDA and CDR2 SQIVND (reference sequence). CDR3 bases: TGTGCCATCGAGCGGGGGCTCGCTACAGATACGCAGTATTTT. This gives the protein CAIERGLATDTQYF.

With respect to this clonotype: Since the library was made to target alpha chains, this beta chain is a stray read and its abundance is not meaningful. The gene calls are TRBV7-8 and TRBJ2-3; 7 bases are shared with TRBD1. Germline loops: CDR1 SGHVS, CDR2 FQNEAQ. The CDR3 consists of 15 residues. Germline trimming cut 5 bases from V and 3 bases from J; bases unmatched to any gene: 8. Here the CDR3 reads CASSKTGWDTDTQYF. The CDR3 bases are TGTGCCAGCAGCAAGACAGGGTGGGATACAGATACGCAGTATTTT.

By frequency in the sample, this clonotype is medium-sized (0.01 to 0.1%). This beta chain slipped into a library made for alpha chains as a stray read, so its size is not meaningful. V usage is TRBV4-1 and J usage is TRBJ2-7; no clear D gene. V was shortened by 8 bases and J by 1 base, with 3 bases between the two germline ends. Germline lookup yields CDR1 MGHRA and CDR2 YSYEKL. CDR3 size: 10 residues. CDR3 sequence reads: CASGSYEQYF. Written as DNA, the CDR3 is TGCGCCAGCGGGTCCTACGAGCAGTACTTC.

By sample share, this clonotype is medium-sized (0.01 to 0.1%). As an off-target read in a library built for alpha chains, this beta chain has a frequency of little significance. CDR3 residues: CASSLQAGGLGQPQHF. In nucleotides, the CDR3 is TGTGCCAGCAGCTTACAAGCAGGAGGATTGGGTCAGCCCCAGCATTTT. The genes are TRBV7-2 and TRBJ1-5; D gene ambiguous. CDR1 is SGHTA, CDR2 FQGNSA, per germline. Trimming stripped 2 bases from V and 6 bases from J, with 17 bases between. This CDR3 contains 16 residues. Full variable domain (outside the CDR3, taken from reference TRBV7-2 and TRBJ1-5): GAGVSQSPSNKVTEKGKDVELRCDPISGHTALYWYRQSLGQGLEFLIYFQGNSAPDKSGLPSDRFSAERTGGSVSTLTIQRTQQEDSAVYLCASSLQAGGLGQPQHFGDGTRLSIL.

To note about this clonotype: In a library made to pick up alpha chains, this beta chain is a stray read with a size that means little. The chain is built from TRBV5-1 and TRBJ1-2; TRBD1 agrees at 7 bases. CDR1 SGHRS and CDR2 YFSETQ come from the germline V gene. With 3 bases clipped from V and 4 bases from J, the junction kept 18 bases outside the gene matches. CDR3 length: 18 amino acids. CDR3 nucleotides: TGCGCCAGCAGCTCCCCGAGGTTGGGGACAGATTCCGCCTATGGCTACACCTTC. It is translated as CASSSPRLGTDSAYGYTF.

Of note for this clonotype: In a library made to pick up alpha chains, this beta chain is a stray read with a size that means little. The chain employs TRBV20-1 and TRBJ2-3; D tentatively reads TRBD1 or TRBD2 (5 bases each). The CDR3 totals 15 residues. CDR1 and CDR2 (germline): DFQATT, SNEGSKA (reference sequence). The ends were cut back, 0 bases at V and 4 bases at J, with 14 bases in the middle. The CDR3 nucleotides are TGCAGTGCTAGAGATCCGCAGGGACGAGCAGATACGCAGTATTTT. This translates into CSARDPQGRADTQYF.

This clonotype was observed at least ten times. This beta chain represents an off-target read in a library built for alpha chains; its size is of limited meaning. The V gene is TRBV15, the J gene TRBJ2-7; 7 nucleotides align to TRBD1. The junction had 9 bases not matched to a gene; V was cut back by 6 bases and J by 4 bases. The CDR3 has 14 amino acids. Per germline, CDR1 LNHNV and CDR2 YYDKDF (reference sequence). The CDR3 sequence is CATSTEQGSYEQYF. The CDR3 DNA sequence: TGTGCCACCAGTACAGAACAGGGGTCGTACGAGCAGTACTTC.

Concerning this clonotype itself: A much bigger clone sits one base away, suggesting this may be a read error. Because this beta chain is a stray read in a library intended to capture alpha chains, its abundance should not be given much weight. The CDR3 nucleotides are TGCACCAGCAGCTTGGAGGGCACAGATACGCAGTATTTT. Amino acid sequence: CTSSLEGTDTQYF. The chain joins TRBV5-1 to TRBJ2-3, with TRBD2 as a possible D gene (5 bases). The germline V gene has CDR1 SGHRS and CDR2 YFSETQ. The length of the CDR3 is 13 residues.

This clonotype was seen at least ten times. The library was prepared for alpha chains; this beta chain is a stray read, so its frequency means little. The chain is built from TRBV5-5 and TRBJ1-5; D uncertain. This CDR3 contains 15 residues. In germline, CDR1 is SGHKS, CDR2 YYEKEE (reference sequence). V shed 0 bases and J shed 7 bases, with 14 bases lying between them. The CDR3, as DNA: TGTGCCAGCAGCTTGGTAATCGGGAGATACCAGCCCCAGCATTTT. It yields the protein CASSLVIGRYQPQHF.

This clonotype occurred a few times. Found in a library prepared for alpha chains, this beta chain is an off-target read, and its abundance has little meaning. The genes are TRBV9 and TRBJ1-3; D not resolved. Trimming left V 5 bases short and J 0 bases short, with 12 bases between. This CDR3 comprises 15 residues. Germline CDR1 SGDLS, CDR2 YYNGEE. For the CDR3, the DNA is TGTGCCAGCAGTGCCGACGGTCCCTCTGGAAACACCATATATTTT. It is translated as CASSADGPSGNTIYF. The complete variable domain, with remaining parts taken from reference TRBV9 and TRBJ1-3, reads DSGVTQTPKHLITATGQRVTLRCSPRSGDLSVYWYQQSLDQGLQFLIQYYNGEERAKGNILERFSAQQFPDLHSELNLSSLELGDSALYFCASSADGPSGNTIYFGEGSWLTVV.

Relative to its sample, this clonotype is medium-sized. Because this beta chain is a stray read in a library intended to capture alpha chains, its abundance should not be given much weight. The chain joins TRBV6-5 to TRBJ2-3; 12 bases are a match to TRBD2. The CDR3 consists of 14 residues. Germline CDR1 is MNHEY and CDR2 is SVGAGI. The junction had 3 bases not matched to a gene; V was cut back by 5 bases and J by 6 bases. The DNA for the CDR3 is TGTGCCAGCAGTCCCGGGACTAGCGGGGATACGCAGTATTTT. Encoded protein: CASSPGTSGDTQYF.

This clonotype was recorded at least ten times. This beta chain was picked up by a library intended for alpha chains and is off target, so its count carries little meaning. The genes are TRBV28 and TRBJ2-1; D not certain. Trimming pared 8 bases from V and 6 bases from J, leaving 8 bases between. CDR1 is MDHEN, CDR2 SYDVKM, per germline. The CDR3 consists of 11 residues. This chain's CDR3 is CASGKRNEQFF. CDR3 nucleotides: TGTGCCAGCGGAAAGCGCAATGAGCAGTTCTTC.

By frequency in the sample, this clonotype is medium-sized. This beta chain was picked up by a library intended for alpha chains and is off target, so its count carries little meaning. Here the CDR3 reads CASSPRTGWGGTEAFF. CDR3 DNA: TGTGCCAGCAGTCCCCGTACGGGGTGGGGAGGCACTGAAGCTTTCTTT. V is TRBV12-3 or TRBV12-4 and J is TRBJ1-1; D gene unclear. The length of the CDR3 is 16 residues. V dropped 5 bases and J dropped 4 bases, with 20 bases sitting between them.

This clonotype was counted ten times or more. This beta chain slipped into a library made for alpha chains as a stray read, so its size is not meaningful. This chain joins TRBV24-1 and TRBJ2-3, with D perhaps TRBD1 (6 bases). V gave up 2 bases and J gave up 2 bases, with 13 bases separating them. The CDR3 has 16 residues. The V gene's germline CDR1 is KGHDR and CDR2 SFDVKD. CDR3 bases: TGTGCCACCAGTGATTCGCCAGGGGACCCCACAGATACGCAGTATTTT. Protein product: CATSDSPGDPTDTQYF.

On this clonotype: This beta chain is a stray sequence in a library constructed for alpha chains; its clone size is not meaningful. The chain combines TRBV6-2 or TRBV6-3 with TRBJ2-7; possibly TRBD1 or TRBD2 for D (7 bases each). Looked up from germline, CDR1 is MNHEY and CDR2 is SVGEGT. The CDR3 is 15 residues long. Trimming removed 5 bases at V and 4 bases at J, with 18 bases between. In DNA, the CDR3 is TGTGCCAGCAGTCAAGCGGGGAGGGGGCATTACGAGCAGTACTTC. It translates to CASSQAGRGHYEQYF.

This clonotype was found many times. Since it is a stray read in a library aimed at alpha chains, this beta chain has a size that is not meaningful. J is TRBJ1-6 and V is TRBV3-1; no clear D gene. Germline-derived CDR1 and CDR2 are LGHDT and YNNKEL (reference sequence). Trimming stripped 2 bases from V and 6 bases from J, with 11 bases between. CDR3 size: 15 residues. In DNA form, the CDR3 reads TGTGCCAGCAGCCAAAAAGCCAGTTCTAATTCACCCCTCCACTTT. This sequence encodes CASSQKASSNSPLHF.

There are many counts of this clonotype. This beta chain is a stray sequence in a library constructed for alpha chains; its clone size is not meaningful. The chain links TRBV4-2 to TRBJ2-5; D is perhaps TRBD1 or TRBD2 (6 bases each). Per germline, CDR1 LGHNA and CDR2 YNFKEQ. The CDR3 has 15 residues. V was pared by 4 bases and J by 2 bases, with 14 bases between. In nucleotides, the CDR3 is TGTGCCAGCAGCCCAAATAAGGGGGGTCAAGAGACCCAGTACTTC. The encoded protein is CASSPNKGGQETQYF.

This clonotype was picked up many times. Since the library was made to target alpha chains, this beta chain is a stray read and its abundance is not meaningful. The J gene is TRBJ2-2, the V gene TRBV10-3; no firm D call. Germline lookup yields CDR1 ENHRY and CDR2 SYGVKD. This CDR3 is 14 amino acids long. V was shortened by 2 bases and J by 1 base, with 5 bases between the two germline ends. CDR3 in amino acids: CAISEAGNTGELFF. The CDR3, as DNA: TGTGCCATCAGTGAGGCAGGGAACACCGGGGAGCTGTTTTTT.

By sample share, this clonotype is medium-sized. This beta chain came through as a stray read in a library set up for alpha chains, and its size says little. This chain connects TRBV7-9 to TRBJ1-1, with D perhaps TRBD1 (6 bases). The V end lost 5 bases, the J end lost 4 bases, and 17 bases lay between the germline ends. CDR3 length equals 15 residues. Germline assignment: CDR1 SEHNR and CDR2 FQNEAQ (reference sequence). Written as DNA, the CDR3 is TGTGCCAGCAGCCCCGATGGGGGGCAGGGCACTGAAGCTTTCTTT. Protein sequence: CASSPDGGQGTEAFF.

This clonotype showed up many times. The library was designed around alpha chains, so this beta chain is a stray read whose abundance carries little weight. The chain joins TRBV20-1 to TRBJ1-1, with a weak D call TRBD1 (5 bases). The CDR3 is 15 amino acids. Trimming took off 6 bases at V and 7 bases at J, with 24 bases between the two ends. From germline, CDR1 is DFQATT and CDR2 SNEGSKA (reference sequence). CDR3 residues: CSAIFPGKVRGEAFF. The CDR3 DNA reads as TGCAGTGCCATATTCCCAGGGAAGGTGAGGGGTGAAGCTTTCTTT.

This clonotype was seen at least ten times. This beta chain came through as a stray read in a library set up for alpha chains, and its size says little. The CDR3: CASSTLVQPQHF. In DNA, the CDR3 is TGTGCCAGCAGCACATTGGTTCAGCCCCAGCATTTT. This chain uses TRBV28 with TRBJ1-5; D not resolved. The CDR3 is 12 residues long. Germline loops: CDR1 MDHEN, CDR2 SYDVKM. Trimming shortened V by 6 bases and J by 6 bases, and 9 bases separated the two germline ends.

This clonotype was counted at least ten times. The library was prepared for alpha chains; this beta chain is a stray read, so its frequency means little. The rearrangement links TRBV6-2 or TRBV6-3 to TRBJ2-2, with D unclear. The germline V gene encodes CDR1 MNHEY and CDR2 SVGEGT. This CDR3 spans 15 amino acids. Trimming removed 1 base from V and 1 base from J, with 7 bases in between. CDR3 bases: TGTGCCAGCAGTTACTGGGCTAGGAACACCGGGGAGCTGTTTTTT. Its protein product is CASSYWARNTGELFF.

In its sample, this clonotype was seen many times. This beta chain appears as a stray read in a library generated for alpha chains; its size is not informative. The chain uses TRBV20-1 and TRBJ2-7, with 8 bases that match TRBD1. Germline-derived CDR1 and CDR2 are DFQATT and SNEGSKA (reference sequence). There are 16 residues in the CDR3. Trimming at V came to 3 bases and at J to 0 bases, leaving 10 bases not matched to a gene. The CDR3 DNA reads TGCAGTGCTAGCAACTCCGGGACAGGCAGCTCCTACGAGCAGTACTTC. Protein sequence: CSASNSGTGSSYEQYF.